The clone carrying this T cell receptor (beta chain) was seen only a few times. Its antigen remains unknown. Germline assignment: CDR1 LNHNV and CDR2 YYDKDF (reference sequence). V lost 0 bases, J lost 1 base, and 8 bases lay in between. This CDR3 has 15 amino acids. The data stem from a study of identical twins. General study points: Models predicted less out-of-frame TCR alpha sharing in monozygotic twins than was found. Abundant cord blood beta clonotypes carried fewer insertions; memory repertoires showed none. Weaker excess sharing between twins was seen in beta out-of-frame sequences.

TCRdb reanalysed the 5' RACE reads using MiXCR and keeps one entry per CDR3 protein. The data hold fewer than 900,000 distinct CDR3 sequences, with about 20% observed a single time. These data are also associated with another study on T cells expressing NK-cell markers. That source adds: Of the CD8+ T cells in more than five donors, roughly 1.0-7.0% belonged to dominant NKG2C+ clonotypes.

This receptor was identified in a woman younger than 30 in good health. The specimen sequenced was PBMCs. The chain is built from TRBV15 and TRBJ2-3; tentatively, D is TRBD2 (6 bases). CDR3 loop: CATSRDWRGTDTQYF. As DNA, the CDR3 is TGTGCCACCAGCAGAGATTGGAGGGGCACAGATACGCAGTATTTT.